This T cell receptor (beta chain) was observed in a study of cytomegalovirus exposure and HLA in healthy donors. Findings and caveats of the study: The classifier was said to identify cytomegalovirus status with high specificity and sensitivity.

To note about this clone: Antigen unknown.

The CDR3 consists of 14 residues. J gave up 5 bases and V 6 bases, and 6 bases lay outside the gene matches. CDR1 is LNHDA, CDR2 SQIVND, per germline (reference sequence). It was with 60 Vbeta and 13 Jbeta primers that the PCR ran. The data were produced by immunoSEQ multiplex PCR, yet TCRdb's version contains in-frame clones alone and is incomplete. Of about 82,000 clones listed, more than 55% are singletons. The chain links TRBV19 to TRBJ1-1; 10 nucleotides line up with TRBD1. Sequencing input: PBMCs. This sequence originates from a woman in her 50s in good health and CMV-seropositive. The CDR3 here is CASSRQGALTEAFF. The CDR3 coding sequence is TGTGCCAGTAGCCGACAGGGGGCGCTTACTGAAGCTTTCTTT.